This T cell receptor (beta chain) emerged from a study of shared clonotypes between healthy human individuals. Between the trimmed V and J ends, which lost 4 bases and 1 base, there was a span of 23 bases. This CDR3 is built from 19 residues. CDR1 is MGHRA, CDR2 YSYEKL, per germline. Several immunoSEQ plates held equal portions of the genomic DNA taken from each subset. In the study's own analysis: ImmunoSEQ yielded junction-only sequences lacking quality scores, so filtering differed. Sequenced by immunoSEQ multiplex PCR; TCRdb stores in-frame clones only, minus some. The DNA gave D and trimming, while V, J and clone size come from that table. The sample records millions of clones, just over 90% being singletons.

Source material: naive CD4+ T cells sorted from blood. Subset indicated: CD45RA+ positively selected. This receptor was identified in a man younger than 35 in good health. The chain combines TRBV4-1 with TRBJ2-1; D might be TRBD1 (5 bases). The CDR3 loop reads CASSLQAAAPKTSYNEQFF. The CDR3 DNA follows: TGCGCCAGCAGCCTACAGGCGGCGGCTCCAAAGACTTCCTACAATGAGCAGTTCTTC.